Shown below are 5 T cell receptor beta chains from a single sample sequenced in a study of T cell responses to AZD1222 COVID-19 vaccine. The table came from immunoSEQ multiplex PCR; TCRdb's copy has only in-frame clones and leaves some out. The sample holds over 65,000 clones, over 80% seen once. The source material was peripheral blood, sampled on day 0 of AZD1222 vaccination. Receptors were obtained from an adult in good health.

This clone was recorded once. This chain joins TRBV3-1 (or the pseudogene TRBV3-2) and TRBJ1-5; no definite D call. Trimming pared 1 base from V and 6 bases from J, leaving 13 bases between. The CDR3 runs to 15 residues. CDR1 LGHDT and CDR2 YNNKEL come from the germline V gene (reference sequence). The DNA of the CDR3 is TGTGCCAGCAGCCAAGCAGGTGGGTTCGGTCAGCCCCAGCATTTT. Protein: CASSQAGGFGQPQHF.

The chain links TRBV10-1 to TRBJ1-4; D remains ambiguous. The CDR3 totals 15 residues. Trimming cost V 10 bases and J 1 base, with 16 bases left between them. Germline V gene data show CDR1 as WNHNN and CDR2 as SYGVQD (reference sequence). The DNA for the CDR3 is TGCGCCACCCCCCTATTTGACGGAACTAATGAAAAACTGTTTTTT. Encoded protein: CATPLFDGTNEKLFF.

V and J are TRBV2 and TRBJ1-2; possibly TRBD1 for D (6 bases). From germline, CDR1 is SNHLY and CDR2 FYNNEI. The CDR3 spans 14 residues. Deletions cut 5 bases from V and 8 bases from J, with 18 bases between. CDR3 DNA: TGTGCCAGCAGTCTGTACGGGGGGCAGGGAGGCTACACCTTC. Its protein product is CASSLYGGQGGYTF.

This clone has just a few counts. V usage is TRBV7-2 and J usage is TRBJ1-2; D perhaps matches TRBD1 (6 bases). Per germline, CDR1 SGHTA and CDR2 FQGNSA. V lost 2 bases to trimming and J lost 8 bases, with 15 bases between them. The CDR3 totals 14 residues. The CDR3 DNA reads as TGTGCCAGCAGCTTACTTGGGGGGCAAGGAGGCTACACCTTC. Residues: CASSLLGGQGGYTF.

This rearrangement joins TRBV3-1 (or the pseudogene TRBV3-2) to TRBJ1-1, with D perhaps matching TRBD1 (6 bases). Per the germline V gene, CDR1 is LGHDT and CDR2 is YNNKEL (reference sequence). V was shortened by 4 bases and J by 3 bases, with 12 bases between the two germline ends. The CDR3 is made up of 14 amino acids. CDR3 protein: CASSLGQLDTEAFF. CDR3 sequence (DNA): TGTGCCAGCAGCCTCGGACAGCTTGACACTGAAGCTTTCTTT.